This T cell receptor (beta chain) derives from a study of beta chain features in type 1 diabetes. Regarding the study as a whole: Patients showed naive, central memory and Treg TCRB repertoires that appeared more similar than those of healthy donors. Shorter templates might be favored by PCR, equally in patients and controls. TCRB CDR3s were moderately but significantly shorter in Type 1 diabetes patients in all four CD4+ subsets.

Note on this clone: Its matching antigen is unknown.

What was sequenced were expressed TCRB transcripts, since all of the isolated RNA had been reverse transcribed. Mean read depth for naive, central memory and regulatory T cell samples was around 3.5 million reads. The data were produced by immunoSEQ multiplex PCR, yet TCRdb's version contains in-frame clones alone and is incomplete. The data show hundreds of thousands of clones, around 13% seen once. Trimming took 8 bases from V and 2 from J; bases not matched to a gene: 5. Germline V lookup: CDR1 MDHEN, CDR2 SYDVKM. This CDR3 comprises 13 residues. V usage is TRBV28 and J usage is TRBJ2-7; 8 nucleotides match TRBD2. Material: naive CD4+ T cells from blood. This sequence was found in a young woman with type 1 diabetes. CDR3 in amino acids: CASSSGPPYEQYF. The CDR3 nucleotides read TGTGCCAGCTCTAGCGGGCCCCCCTACGAGCAGTACTTC.